The rows below give T cell receptor beta chains drawn from one sample of a study of molecular identifiers for immune sequencing clone quantification. TCRdb independently ran MiXCR on the PCR reads; one entry per CDR3 protein. The sample carries around 480,000 distinct CDR3 sequences, 20% to 25% recorded once. Source material: naive CD8+ T cells from blood, with Jurkat cell RNA spiked in. The receptors here all came from a human donor in good health. Some libraries in this study had Jurkat cell RNA spiked in. The CDR3 runs from the conserved cysteine through the conserved F or W. Fields, in order: D gene, V gene, J gene, clone size, CDR3 DNA, CDR3 protein. A D gene is named only where the DNA matches it firmly. Clone size is not always given. Where it is, it says once, few, many or a class for expanded clones.

d_call: -; v_call: TRBV6-2/TRBV6-3; j_call: TRBJ2-1; clone_size: few; cdr3_nt: TGTGCCAGCAGTTACCCAGAAATGGTGCAGTTCTTC; cdr3_aa: CASSYPEMVQFF
d_call: -; v_call: TRBV10-3; j_call: TRBJ1-2; clone_size: few; cdr3_nt: TGTGCCATCAGTGAGTCCTTGAGGGCAGGTATCGATGGCTACACCTTC; cdr3_aa: CAISESLRAGIDGYTF
d_call: -; v_call: TRBV20-1; j_call: TRBJ2-7; clone_size: -; cdr3_nt: TGCAGTGCTGAAGGGTCAGGCCAGATCTCCTACGAGCAGTACTTC; cdr3_aa: CSAEGSGQISYEQYF
d_call: -; v_call: TRBV6-1; j_call: TRBJ1-1; clone_size: many; cdr3_nt: TGTGCCAGCAGTGAAGATCACAGGGTTATGAACACTGAAGCTTTCTTT; cdr3_aa: CASSEDHRVMNTEAFF
d_call: TRBD1; v_call: TRBV5-1; j_call: TRBJ2-7; clone_size: many; cdr3_nt: TGCGCCAGCAGCTCGGGACAGGATTTTAACTACGAGCAGTACTTC; cdr3_aa: CASSSGQDFNYEQYF
d_call: -; v_call: TRBV11-2; j_call: TRBJ2-1; clone_size: -; cdr3_nt: TGTGCCAGCAGCTTATCCACAGGACTGGAGCAGTTCTTC; cdr3_aa: CASSLSTGLEQFF
d_call: TRBD1; v_call: TRBV29-1; j_call: TRBJ1-2; clone_size: many; cdr3_nt: TGCAGCGTGCTTGACAGGGCGGACTATGGCTACACCTTC; cdr3_aa: CSVLDRADYGYTF
d_call: -; v_call: TRBV6-2/TRBV6-3; j_call: TRBJ2-7; clone_size: -; cdr3_nt: TGTGTCAGCTCCGCGGTAGACTCCTACGAGCAGTACTTC; cdr3_aa: CVSSAVDSYEQYF
d_call: -; v_call: TRBV7-6; j_call: TRBJ1-5; clone_size: many; cdr3_nt: TGTGCCAGCAGCTCTCACCCGGGGGCGGATCAGCCCCAGCATTTT; cdr3_aa: CASSSHPGADQPQHF
d_call: -; v_call: TRBV14; j_call: TRBJ2-1; clone_size: few; cdr3_nt: TGTGCCAGCAGCCAAGGGGCTTGGGAGTTCTTC; cdr3_aa: CASSQGAWEFF
d_call: -; v_call: TRBV12-3/TRBV12-4; j_call: TRBJ1-5; clone_size: many; cdr3_nt: TGTGCCAGTCAGTCTCAGGGGTACAATCAGCCCCAGCATTTT; cdr3_aa: CASQSQGYNQPQHF
d_call: -; v_call: TRBV6-2/TRBV6-3; j_call: TRBJ2-2; clone_size: many; cdr3_nt: TGTGCCAGCAGTTACTCGGCGTTCAACACCGGGGAGCTGTTTTTT; cdr3_aa: CASSYSAFNTGELFF
d_call: TRBD1; v_call: TRBV29-1; j_call: TRBJ2-2; clone_size: many; cdr3_nt: TGCAGCGTTGAAGATCAGGAACAGGGGGACACCGGGGAGCTGTTTTTT; cdr3_aa: CSVEDQEQGDTGELFF
d_call: -; v_call: TRBV6-2/TRBV6-3; j_call: TRBJ1-2; clone_size: many; cdr3_nt: TGTGCCAGCAGTACGCTTAGTGGCTACACCTTC; cdr3_aa: CASSTLSGYTF
d_call: -; v_call: TRBV4-1; j_call: TRBJ1-4; clone_size: many; cdr3_nt: TGCGCCAGCAGCCGGGAGGGTCCTAATGAAAAACTGTTTTTT; cdr3_aa: CASSREGPNEKLFF
d_call: -; v_call: TRBV3-1; j_call: TRBJ2-7; clone_size: many; cdr3_nt: TGTGCCAGCAGCCAAGAGGCCTGGGCCTACGAGCAGTACTTC; cdr3_aa: CASSQEAWAYEQYF
d_call: -; v_call: TRBV5-1; j_call: TRBJ2-5; clone_size: many; cdr3_nt: TGCGCCAGCAGCTTTTGGGACGTGGGAGTTTCGGAGACCCAGTACTTC; cdr3_aa: CASSFWDVGVSETQYF
d_call: -; v_call: TRBV7-9; j_call: TRBJ2-3; clone_size: many; cdr3_nt: TGTGCCAGCAGCAGCCCGACAGGCTCTGGCGCAGATACGCAGTATTTT; cdr3_aa: CASSSPTGSGADTQYF
d_call: -; v_call: TRBV6-1; j_call: TRBJ1-1; clone_size: many; cdr3_nt: TGTGCCAGCAGAGCGGGCCTAGGAGGCGATGAAGCTTTCTTT; cdr3_aa: CASRAGLGGDEAFF
d_call: TRBD2; v_call: TRBV28; j_call: TRBJ2-2; clone_size: few; cdr3_nt: TGTGCCAGCAGTCGGACTAGCGGGAAGAACACCGGGGAGCTGTTTTTT; cdr3_aa: CASSRTSGKNTGELFF
d_call: -; v_call: TRBV5-6; j_call: TRBJ2-5; clone_size: -; cdr3_nt: TGTGCCAGCAGCTTGGGGAGGTTTTTCGAGACCCAGTACTTC; cdr3_aa: CASSLGRFFETQYF
d_call: -; v_call: TRBV29-1; j_call: TRBJ1-1; clone_size: -; cdr3_nt: TGCAGCGTCCCACAAGAGAACACTGAAGCTTTCTTT; cdr3_aa: CSVPQENTEAFF
d_call: -; v_call: TRBV5-1; j_call: TRBJ2-3; clone_size: few; cdr3_nt: TGCGCCAGCAGCAGCACTCAGGGGCAACCAGATACGCAGTATTTT; cdr3_aa: CASSSTQGQPDTQYF
d_call: TRBD2; v_call: TRBV7-6; j_call: TRBJ2-3; clone_size: many; cdr3_nt: TGTGCCAGCAGCTTTAACCCCAGGGTAGCGGGTCCAGATACGCAGTATTTT; cdr3_aa: CASSFNPRVAGPDTQYF
d_call: TRBD1; v_call: TRBV4-1; j_call: TRBJ1-5; clone_size: few; cdr3_nt: TGCGCCAGCAGCCAAGATCCGGGCAGGGGGCATCCCCAGCATTTT; cdr3_aa: CASSQDPGRGHPQHF
d_call: -; v_call: TRBV28; j_call: TRBJ1-4; clone_size: few; cdr3_nt: TGTGCCAGCAGTTTAAATGGGGGGACTAATGAAAAACTGTTTTTT; cdr3_aa: CASSLNGGTNEKLFF
d_call: -; v_call: TRBV4-2; j_call: TRBJ2-7; clone_size: -; cdr3_nt: TGTGCCAGCAGCCAAGATCTAGGGGAAAGCCGGGAGCAGTACTTC; cdr3_aa: CASSQDLGESREQYF
d_call: TRBD2; v_call: TRBV4-3; j_call: TRBJ2-3; clone_size: -; cdr3_nt: TGCGCCAGCAGCTCGCAGCGGGATTGGGATACGCAGTATTTT; cdr3_aa: CASSSQRDWDTQYF
d_call: -; v_call: TRBV6-2/TRBV6-3; j_call: TRBJ2-7; clone_size: -; cdr3_nt: TGTGCCACAGGGATAGGGGAGACCTACGAGCAGTACTTC; cdr3_aa: CATGIGETYEQYF
d_call: -; v_call: TRBV5-1; j_call: TRBJ1-1; clone_size: many; cdr3_nt: TGTGCCAGCAGTTTGGCCTTGAACACTGAAGCTTTCTTT; cdr3_aa: CASSLALNTEAFF
d_call: TRBD2; v_call: TRBV11-2; j_call: TRBJ2-5; clone_size: -; cdr3_nt: TGTGCCAGCAGCTCAACAAACCGACTAGCGGGGGAGACCCAGTACTTC; cdr3_aa: CASSSTNRLAGETQYF
d_call: TRBD1; v_call: TRBV7-9; j_call: TRBJ2-5; clone_size: many; cdr3_nt: TGTGCCAGCAGCCCGGACAGGGCGGAAGAGACCCAGTACTTC; cdr3_aa: CASSPDRAEETQYF
d_call: -; v_call: TRBV7-9; j_call: TRBJ2-2; clone_size: -; cdr3_nt: TGTGCCAGCAGCTTAGTTGACCGCACCGGGGAGCTGCTTTTT; cdr3_aa: CASSLVDRTGELLF
d_call: TRBD1; v_call: TRBV4-1; j_call: TRBJ1-1; clone_size: many; cdr3_nt: TGCGCCAGCAGCCAGGAGGGACAGATGAACACTGAAGCTTTCTTT; cdr3_aa: CASSQEGQMNTEAFF
d_call: -; v_call: TRBV4-3; j_call: TRBJ2-7; clone_size: many; cdr3_nt: TGCGCCAGCAGCCAAGATCGGGGGTACGAGCAGTACTTC; cdr3_aa: CASSQDRGYEQYF
d_call: -; v_call: TRBV10-3; j_call: TRBJ2-7; clone_size: -; cdr3_nt: TGTGCCACCGGGGTACCCTCGACAGGTCCGACCTACGAGCAGTACTTC; cdr3_aa: CATGVPSTGPTYEQYF
d_call: TRBD1; v_call: TRBV27; j_call: TRBJ2-7; clone_size: few; cdr3_nt: TGTGCCAGCAGTTTAGTCACAGGGGGCTACGAGCAGTACTTC; cdr3_aa: CASSLVTGGYEQYF
d_call: -; v_call: TRBV12-3/TRBV12-4; j_call: TRBJ1-2; clone_size: many; cdr3_nt: TGTGCTACTCCCGAGGGGAACCGACGCGGCTACACCTTC; cdr3_aa: CATPEGNRRGYTF
d_call: -; v_call: TRBV20-1; j_call: TRBJ2-7; clone_size: -; cdr3_nt: TGCAGTGCTACCAGGGGAAATTCCTACGAGCAGTACTTC; cdr3_aa: CSATRGNSYEQYF
d_call: -; v_call: TRBV4-1; j_call: TRBJ1-4; clone_size: few; cdr3_nt: TGCGCCAGCAGCCACGCATTCGTAAAGGGGGAGGAAAAACTGTTTTTT; cdr3_aa: CASSHAFVKGEEKLFF
d_call: -; v_call: TRBV10-3; j_call: TRBJ2-7; clone_size: -; cdr3_nt: TGTGCCATCAGTGACCCCCAGGGGAACTACGAGCAGTACTTC; cdr3_aa: CAISDPQGNYEQYF
d_call: -; v_call: TRBV12-3/TRBV12-4; j_call: TRBJ2-5; clone_size: few; cdr3_nt: TGTGCCAGCAGTTTAATGGAGCGGCGCCGGGAGACCCAGTACTTC; cdr3_aa: CASSLMERRRETQYF
d_call: TRBD1; v_call: TRBV27; j_call: TRBJ2-5; clone_size: few; cdr3_nt: TGTGCCAGCAGTATTGGGACAGGGCCCCAAGAGACCCAGTACTTC; cdr3_aa: CASSIGTGPQETQYF
d_call: TRBD2; v_call: TRBV19; j_call: TRBJ2-1; clone_size: -; cdr3_nt: TGTGCCAGTAGTAGGGGGACTAGCGGGAAAGAACCGAGCTCCTACAATGAGCAGTTCTTC; cdr3_aa: CASSRGTSGKEPSSYNEQFF
d_call: -; v_call: TRBV7-9; j_call: TRBJ1-3; clone_size: few; cdr3_nt: TGTGCCAGCAGCAACAGCGGGGCACCTGGAAACACCATATATTTT; cdr3_aa: CASSNSGAPGNTIYF
d_call: -; v_call: TRBV7-8; j_call: TRBJ2-1; clone_size: few; cdr3_nt: TGTGCCAGCAGCTTAGGGTGGGGAATCTCCTACAATGAGCAGTTCTTC; cdr3_aa: CASSLGWGISYNEQFF
d_call: -; v_call: TRBV20-1; j_call: TRBJ2-4; clone_size: -; cdr3_nt: TGCAGTGCTAAGGATCTGGGGGGAGGCAAAAACATTCAGTACTTC; cdr3_aa: CSAKDLGGGKNIQYF
d_call: TRBD2; v_call: TRBV13; j_call: TRBJ2-3; clone_size: many; cdr3_nt: TGTGCCAGCAGCTTGTCTAGCGGGGGCACAGATACGCAGTATTTT; cdr3_aa: CASSLSSGGTDTQYF
d_call: TRBD1; v_call: TRBV7-2; j_call: TRBJ2-7; clone_size: many; cdr3_nt: TGTGCCAGCAGCTTAGTCCCCGGGACAGGGTACGAGCAGTACTTC; cdr3_aa: CASSLVPGTGYEQYF
d_call: -; v_call: TRBV2; j_call: TRBJ2-4; clone_size: -; cdr3_nt: TGTGCCAGCAGTGAAATTTGGGGGAAAGGCAAAAACATTCAGTACTTC; cdr3_aa: CASSEIWGKGKNIQYF
d_call: TRBD1; v_call: TRBV5-6; j_call: TRBJ2-4; clone_size: many; cdr3_nt: TGTGCCAGCAGCGACGGACAGGGCCAAAACATTCAGTACTTC; cdr3_aa: CASSDGQGQNIQYF
d_call: -; v_call: TRBV24-1; j_call: TRBJ2-2; clone_size: few; cdr3_nt: TGTGCCACCAGTGATGGGTCCGGGGAGCTGTTTTTT; cdr3_aa: CATSDGSGELFF
d_call: TRBD1; v_call: TRBV7-6; j_call: TRBJ1-5; clone_size: few; cdr3_nt: TGTGCCAGCAGCTTAGGACAGGGAGGTAGCAATCAGCCCCAGCATTTT; cdr3_aa: CASSLGQGGSNQPQHF
d_call: -; v_call: TRBV6-2/TRBV6-3; j_call: TRBJ2-7; clone_size: -; cdr3_nt: TGTGCCAGCAGTTTTTACACAGACTACGAGCAGTACTTC; cdr3_aa: CASSFYTDYEQYF
d_call: -; v_call: TRBV9; j_call: TRBJ2-7; clone_size: -; cdr3_nt: TGTGCCAGCAGCGTAGGGGCGGAAGCAGTTTACGAGCAGTACTTC; cdr3_aa: CASSVGAEAVYEQYF
d_call: TRBD1; v_call: TRBV12-3/TRBV12-4; j_call: TRBJ2-3; clone_size: -; cdr3_nt: TGTGCCAGCAGACGGGGACAGGGGGCAACAGATACGCAGTATTTT; cdr3_aa: CASRRGQGATDTQYF